A selection of T cell receptor beta chains follows, all from one sample in a study of shared clonotypes between healthy human individuals. Measured with immunoSEQ multiplex PCR; TCRdb has only the in-frame clones, and not every one. The repertoire consists of roughly 1,600,000 clones, with approximately 98.5% occurring once and the leading ten covering over 0.3%. Sequencing input: naive CD4+ T cells sorted from blood. These receptors were obtained from a man aged 25-45 years in good health. The CDR3 runs from the conserved cysteine through the conserved F or W. Each record gives: J gene, V gene, clone size, D gene, CDR3 DNA, CDR3 protein. D genes are given only for firm matches. Rows give clone size only sometimes, using once, few, many, or a class for an expanded clone.

TRBJ1-1 | TRBV28 | NA | NA | TGTGCCAGCAGTTTACCGGGTAGGGCTGAAGCTTTCTTT | CASSLPGRAEAFF
TRBJ1-1 | TRBV7-2 | NA | NA | TGTGCCAGCAGCTTAACAAAACGCACTGAAGCTTTCTTT | CASSLTKRTEAFF
TRBJ2-7 | TRBV5-1 | NA | NA | TGCGCCAGCAGCTTGGACGCGGCAACCTACGAGCAGTACTTC | CASSLDAATYEQYF
TRBJ2-1 | TRBV18 | NA | TRBD1 | TGTGCCAGCTCACCACGTTTGGCAGGGGGCATCTACAATGAGCAGTTCTTC | CASSPRLAGGIYNEQFF
TRBJ1-2 | TRBV9 | NA | NA | TGTGCCAGCAGCGCCGATTGGGGGGGTTCGTATGGCTACACCTTC | CASSADWGGSYGYTF
TRBJ2-7 | TRBV9 | NA | NA | TGTGCCAGCAGCGTAGTCAGGGATGGGGGGGAGCAGTACTTC | CASSVVRDGGEQYF
TRBJ2-7 | TRBV7-2 | NA | TRBD2 | TGTGCCAGCAGCCTACGGGGGGATGCCTACGAGCAGTACTTC | CASSLRGDAYEQYF
TRBJ2-1 | TRBV7-9 | NA | TRBD2 | TGTGCCAGCAGCTTAGCGGGACTATTCAATGAGCAGTTCTTC | CASSLAGLFNEQFF
TRBJ2-3 | TRBV10-3 | NA | TRBD1 | TGTGCCATCAGTGAGTTAAGACAGGGAGTATCAGATACGCAGTATTTT | CAISELRQGVSDTQYF
TRBJ2-7 | TRBV5-4 | NA | NA | TGTGCCAGCAGTTTAGCTGGGATAGGGAGAGGCGAGCAGTACTTC | CASSLAGIGRGEQYF
TRBJ1-2 | TRBV7-9 | NA | NA | TGTGCCAGCAGCTACACCGACAGCTCTAACTATGGCTACACCTTC | CASSYTDSSNYGYTF
TRBJ2-7 | TRBV5-4 | NA | NA | TGTGCCAGCAGCTTGGAGCCCAACTACGAGCAGTACTTC | CASSLEPNYEQYF
TRBJ2-1 | TRBV9 | NA | NA | TGTGCCAGCAGCGTAGGCAGCGGCAATTACAATGAGCAGTTCTTC | CASSVGSGNYNEQFF
TRBJ2-7 | TRBV5-1 | NA | TRBD2 | TGCGCCAGCAGCTTGGAAGCGGGAGGTCACGAGCAGTACTTC | CASSLEAGGHEQYF
TRBJ2-7 | TRBV6-5 | NA | NA | TGTGCCAGCAGGCTCTGGACAGATGGGATCTCCGAGCAGTACTTC | CASRLWTDGISEQYF
TRBJ1-1 | TRBV6-6 | NA | NA | TGTGCCACCCTAAGGGGGGGGGAGAACACTGAAGCTTTCTTT | CATLRGGENTEAFF
TRBJ2-2 | TRBV5-6 | NA | NA | TGTGCCAGCAGCTTGGGGGGCGGGACGAACACCGGGGAGCTGTTTTTT | CASSLGGGTNTGELFF
TRBJ2-3 | TRBV6-1 | NA | TRBD2 | TGTGCCAGCAGAGGAATGGGGGGGGATACGCAGTATTTT | CASRGMGGDTQYF
TRBJ2-1 | TRBV28 | NA | TRBD2 | TGTGCCAGCACCTCGAGGGCGGGAGAATCCTACAATGAGCAGTTCTTC | CASTSRAGESYNEQFF
TRBJ2-1 | TRBV15 | NA | TRBD2 | TGTGCCACCAGCGGACGGACTAGCGGGAGGGCGAATGAGCAGTTCTTC | CATSGRTSGRANEQFF
TRBJ1-2 | TRBV11-2 | NA | TRBD1 | TGTGCCAGCAGATCCACAGGGGGCTCTGGCTACACCTTC | CASRSTGGSGYTF
TRBJ2-1 | TRBV20-1 | NA | TRBD2 | TGCAGTGCTACGCTAGCGGGGGAGCAGTTCTTC | CSATLAGEQFF
TRBJ2-1 | TRBV9 | NA | TRBD2 | TGTGCCAGCAGCGTAGGGGGACTAGCGACCTACAATGAGCAGTTCTTC | CASSVGGLATYNEQFF
TRBJ2-2 | TRBV7-3 | once | NA | TGTGCCAGCAGCCGTACCGGGACCTTTGGCACCGGGGAGCTGTTTTTT | CASSRTGTFGTGELFF
TRBJ2-5 | TRBV5-1 | NA | NA | TGCGCCAGCAGCTTGCAATTGTACCAAGAGACCCAGTACTTC | CASSLQLYQETQYF
TRBJ2-1 | TRBV15 | NA | TRBD1 | TGTGCCACCAGCAGAGATGCCGGACAGGGGGGGCAGTTCTTC | CATSRDAGQGGQFF
TRBJ2-7 | TRBV28 | NA | NA | TGTGCCAGCAGTGGGGAGAGGCGGAGCTACGAGCAGTACTTC | CASSGERRSYEQYF
TRBJ2-3 | TRBV5-1 | NA | TRBD1 | TGCGCCAGCAGCTGGCCGTTGGACAGGGCTGATACGCAGTATTTT | CASSWPLDRADTQYF
TRBJ2-1 | TRBV19 | NA | NA | TGTGCCAGTAGTTTATGGGATGATGAGCAGTTCTTC | CASSLWDDEQFF
TRBJ2-5 | TRBV6-1 | NA | TRBD2 | TGTGCCAGCAAGCGGGGCTACCAAGAGACCCAGTACTTC | CASKRGYQETQYF
TRBJ2-7 | TRBV28 | NA | NA | TGTGCCAGCAGCCCCCTGGGGGGGGCGTACGAGCAGTACTTC | CASSPLGGAYEQYF
TRBJ2-4 | TRBV5-1 | once | TRBD1 | TGCGCCAGCAGCTTGGAGCAGGGGGCGGGAGCCAAAAACATTCAGTACTTC | CASSLEQGAGAKNIQYF
TRBJ2-2 | TRBV6-5 | NA | TRBD1 | TGTGCCAGCACAAGACAGGGGGCTCGGGGAGGGGAGCTGTTTTTT | CASTRQGARGGELFF
TRBJ2-1 | TRBV20-1 | NA | NA | TGCAGTGCTACCTTGGTCGATGAGCAGTTCTTC | CSATLVDEQFF
TRBJ2-3 | TRBV25-1 | NA | TRBD2 | TGTGCCAGCACCCTAGCGGGAGCCACAGATACGCAGTATTTT | CASTLAGATDTQYF
TRBJ1-1 | TRBV5-1 | NA | NA | TGCGCCAGCAAGAAAACAGCTATAAGGGATAACACTGAAGCTTTCTTT | CASKKTAIRDNTEAFF
TRBJ1-2 | TRBV11-1 | NA | TRBD1 | TGTGCCAGCAGCCCCGGGACAGCTCCTGTCGATGGCTACACCTTC | CASSPGTAPVDGYTF
TRBJ1-1 | TRBV5-1 | NA | TRBD1 | TGCGCCAGCAGCTGGACCGGGACAGGGGGCCCTGAAGCTTTCTTT | CASSWTGTGGPEAFF
TRBJ2-1 | TRBV28 | NA | TRBD2 | TGTGCCAGCAGTATGGGGCTAGCGGGCCCTTACAATGAGCAGTTCTTC | CASSMGLAGPYNEQFF
TRBJ2-3 | TRBV19 | once | NA | TGTGCCAGTAGTATGGGCACCTCCGATACGCAGTATTTT | CASSMGTSDTQYF
TRBJ2-7 | TRBV19 | NA | NA | TGTGCCAGTAGTCAACCTTTGGGGTTAGCGCGCTACGAGCAGTACTTC | CASSQPLGLARYEQYF
TRBJ1-1 | TRBV15 | NA | NA | TGTGCCACCAGCAGAGTAGCAGACGGATGGGGTAAGGATGTTGAAGCTTTCTTT | CATSRVADGWGKDVEAFF
TRBJ2-2 | TRBV11-2 | once | NA | TGTGCCAGCAGCCCACGACCCCGGGACAACACCGGGGAGCTGTTTTTT | CASSPRPRDNTGELFF
TRBJ1-3 | TRBV9 | NA | NA | TGTGCCAGCAGCGTAGGGGCTATATCTACGGGAAACACCATATATTTT | CASSVGAISTGNTIYF
TRBJ2-7 | TRBV7-2 | NA | TRBD2 | TGTGCCAGCAGCGACCGGACTAGCGGAGCCTACGAGCAGTACTTC | CASSDRTSGAYEQYF
TRBJ1-1 | TRBV10-2 | NA | NA | TGCGCCAGCAGTTTCTCGGACGGAAAATCCTTCATGAACACTGAAGCTTTCTTT | CASSFSDGKSFMNTEAFF
TRBJ2-3 | TRBV6-5 | once | NA | TGTGCCAGCAGTTACTCCGGGACCTTGAGGACAGATACGCAGTATTTT | CASSYSGTLRTDTQYF
TRBJ1-2 | TRBV19 | once | NA | TGTGCCACTGAGAGACCGGACTGGGGCTACACCTTC | CATERPDWGYTF
TRBJ1-5 | TRBV28 | NA | NA | TGTGCCAGCTATACCCAGGGGAGGGTTGAGCCCCAGCATTTT | CASYTQGRVEPQHF
TRBJ2-2 | TRBV5-1 | NA | TRBD2 | TGCGCCAGCAGCTCGGAACTAGCGGGAGTGGTCGGGGAGCTGTTTTTT | CASSSELAGVVGELFF
TRBJ2-7 | TRBV19 | NA | NA | TGTGCCAGTAGTAGGTCCGGCGAGCAGTACTTC | CASSRSGEQYF
TRBJ2-7 | TRBV10-3 | NA | NA | TGTGCCATCGCAGGGTCCTACGAGCAGTACTTC | CAIAGSYEQYF
TRBJ2-7 | TRBV5-1 | NA | NA | TGCGCCAGCAGCTTGGAGTCAGGCACCTACGAGCAGTACTTC | CASSLESGTYEQYF
TRBJ2-1 | TRBV27 | NA | NA | TGTGCCAGCAGTTCCTTATTCGGACGAACTGACTACAATGAGCAGTTCTTC | CASSSLFGRTDYNEQFF
TRBJ1-2 | TRBV28 | NA | NA | TGTGCCAGCCGGGGGGACGGACGTAGCTATGGCTACACCTTC | CASRGDGRSYGYTF
TRBJ2-1 | TRBV5-1 | NA | NA | TGCGCCGCCGCTAAAGGAGGCCCGGGCAATGAGCAGTTCTTC | CAAAKGGPGNEQFF
TRBJ2-3 | TRBV5-1 | NA | NA | TGCGCCAGCAGCTTTGGGGGCACAGATACGCAGTATTTT | CASSFGGTDTQYF
TRBJ2-3 | TRBV11-2 | NA | NA | TGTGCCAGCAGTTCCCTCAGGAGTCCAGATACGCAGTATTTT | CASSSLRSPDTQYF
TRBJ2-1 | TRBV29-1 | NA | NA | TGCAGCGTTGGAGGGTTAACCTACAATGAGCAGTTCTTC | CSVGGLTYNEQFF
TRBJ2-5 | TRBV30 | NA | NA | TGTGCCTGGAGTGTGGGCCTAGGAGGATGGGGGGAGACCCAGTACTTC | CAWSVGLGGWGETQYF